Below, 32 T cell receptor beta chains from the same sample are listed, as sequenced in a study of blood T cell repertoires in COVID-19. TCRdb keeps only in-frame clones here, not all; method: immunoSEQ multiplex PCR. The sample includes approximately 280,000 clones, 80% to 95% of them seen just once. The sequencing sample was made of peripheral blood. The source of these receptors is a woman aged 30 to 39 with COVID-19, enrolled during active disease.

The chain is built from TRBV2 and TRBJ2-3, with TRBD2 as a possible D gene (6 bases). This CDR3 has 16 residues. The germline V gene encodes CDR1 SNHLY and CDR2 FYNNEI. Trimming took off 6 bases at V and 0 bases at J, with 16 bases between the two ends. The CDR3 DNA reads as TGTGCCAGCAGCCGGGGGTCCAGCGGGAGCACAGATACGCAGTATTTT. Residues: CASSRGSSGSTDTQYF.

The rearrangement links TRBV30 to TRBJ1-6; 7 nucleotides agree with TRBD1. Germline V gives CDR1 GTSNPN, CDR2 SVGIG (reference sequence). The CDR3 sequence is 16 residues long. J gave up 6 bases and V 3 bases, and 11 bases lay outside the gene matches. The CDR3 sequence: CAWRRDRGLPNSPLHF. As DNA, the CDR3 is TGTGCCTGGAGAAGGGACAGAGGGCTCCCTAATTCACCCCTCCACTTT.

The DNA of the CDR3 is TGTGCCAGCAGCTTGGCCCTGGGACTAGCGGGAAATGAGCAGTTCTTC. Translated, it gives CASSLALGLAGNEQFF. The J gene is TRBJ2-1, the V gene TRBV5-6; the match to TRBD2 covers 13 bases. This CDR3 region has 16 residues. Germline CDR1 is SGHDT and CDR2 is YYEEEE. J gave up 7 bases and V 0 bases, and 4 bases lay outside the gene matches. Drawing the rest from reference TRBV5-6 and TRBJ2-1, the complete variable domain is DAGVTQSPTHLIKTRGQQVTLRCSPKSGHDTVSWYQQALGQGPQFIFQYYEEEERQRGNFPDRFSGHQFPNYSSELNVNALLLGDSALYLCASSLALGLAGNEQFFGPGTRLTVL.

The V and J genes are TRBV29-1 and TRBJ1-1, with D hard to call. Germline V lookup: CDR1 SQVTM, CDR2 ANQGSEA. Trimming cost V 0 bases and J 2 bases, with 7 bases left between them. The length of the CDR3 is 13 residues. The CDR3 protein is CSVEDGLNTEAFF. CDR3 DNA sequence: TGCAGCGTTGAAGATGGACTTAACACTGAAGCTTTCTTT.

This rearrangement joins TRBV18 to TRBJ2-1, with TRBD2 identical over 12 bases. This CDR3 contains 15 residues. V was pared by 5 bases and J by 4 bases, with 3 bases of the junction left unmatched. Germline assignment: CDR1 KGHSH and CDR2 LQKENI. The CDR3 nucleotides are TGTGCCAGCTCAAGCCTAGCGGGAGGGTACAATGAGCAGTTCTTC. Translation: CASSSLAGGYNEQFF. Looking up the rest from reference TRBV18 and TRBJ2-1 gives the full variable domain: NAGVMQNPRHLVRRRGQEARLRCSPMKGHSHVYWYRQLPEEGLKFMVYLQKENIIDESGMPKERFSAEFPKEGPSILRIQQVVRGDSAAYFCASSSLAGGYNEQFFGPGTRLTVL.

The genes are TRBV7-6 and TRBJ1-6; D not certain. The V gene's germline CDR1 is SGHVS and CDR2 FNYEAQ. V lost 1 base, J lost 0 bases, and 10 bases lay in between. CDR3 length: 17 residues. CDR3 nucleotide sequence: TGTGCCAGCAGCTTAGGGGCCGGGAGCTCCTATAATTCACCCCTCCACTTT. Its protein is CASSLGAGSSYNSPLHF.

This clone was detected once. The chain recombines TRBV18 with TRBJ1-5; tentatively, D is TRBD1 (5 bases). V was clipped by 0 bases and J by 9 bases, with 9 bases between them. The CDR3 runs 13 residues. Germline V gene data show CDR1 as KGHSH and CDR2 as LQKENI. The CDR3 bases are TGTGCCAGCTCACCACCCAGGGTGGGGCCCCAGCATTTT. The encoded protein is CASSPPRVGPQHF.

This chain connects TRBV10-3 to TRBJ1-5, with TRBD1 as a possible D gene (5 bases). The CDR3 covers 13 residues. Deletions cut 10 bases from V and 1 base from J, with 11 bases between. In germline, CDR1 is ENHRY, CDR2 SYGVKD. This chain's CDR3 is CAKAQASNQPQHF. CDR3 in DNA: TGTGCCAAGGCACAGGCGAGCAATCAGCCCCAGCATTTT.

V usage is TRBV12-5 and J usage is TRBJ1-1; TRBD1 aligns across 7 bases. Germline trimming cut 3 bases from V and 1 base from J; bases unmatched to any gene: 5. Germline loops: CDR1 LGHNT, CDR2 FRNRAP. CDR3 length: 15 residues. The CDR3 coding sequence is TGTGCTAGTGGTTTCCCAGGGGGAAAGAACACTGAAGCTTTCTTT. Translated: CASGFPGGKNTEAFF. Full variable domain (rest looked up from reference TRBV12-5 and TRBJ1-1): DARVTQTPRHKVTEMGQEVTMRCQPILGHNTVFWYRQTMMQGLELLAYFRNRAPLDDSGMPKDRFSAEMPDATLATLKIQPSEPRDSAVYFCASGFPGGKNTEAFFGQGTRLTVV.

This clone was counted a single time. The chain carries TRBV7-2 and TRBJ2-7; weak D call: TRBD1 (6 bases). V was pared by 7 bases and J by 3 bases, with 19 bases between. The CDR3 sequence is 15 residues long. Germline lookup yields CDR1 SGHTA and CDR2 FQGNSA. The CDR3 nucleotides read TGTGCCAGCACCTTCCAGGGGTCGGAATTCTACGAGCAGTACTTC. It codes for CASTFQGSEFYEQYF.

The CDR3 nucleotides read TGTGCCAGCAGCCACGGAGGGAGCAATCAGCCCCAGCATTTT. This sequence encodes CASSHGGSNQPQHF. The genes are TRBV3-1 (or the pseudogene TRBV3-2) and TRBJ1-5; D call uncertain. The V gene lost 3 bases and the J gene lost 1 base, with 7 bases spanning the gap. This CDR3 comprises 14 residues. The germline V gene encodes CDR1 LGHDT and CDR2 YNNKEL (reference sequence).

This chain connects TRBV21-1 to TRBJ2-7; the table's TRBD1 call for D was not verified on the DNA. TRBV21-1 is recorded as a pseudogene. The CDR3 is 16 residues long. The CDR3 nucleotides read TGTGCCAGCAGCCCGCCACTGCGGGACAGGGACTACGAGCAGTACTTC. It codes for CASSPPLRDRDYEQYF.

The rearrangement links TRBV11-2 to TRBJ2-3, with a weak D call TRBD2 (10 bases). Germline values: CDR1 SGHAT, CDR2 FQNNGV. The CDR3 runs to 19 residues. V was pared by 5 bases and J by 4 bases, with 28 bases between. The CDR3 DNA follows: TGTGCCAGCAGCGTAACAGGGGGCGTCACTAGCGGGAAAGCAGATACGCAGTATTTT. Amino acids: CASSVTGGVTSGKADTQYF.

V gene TRBV5-6 combines with J gene TRBJ2-1; 12 bases are a match to TRBD2. CDR1 is SGHDT, CDR2 YYEEEE, per germline. V gave up 5 bases and J gave up 1 base; unmatched junction bases: 7. This CDR3 contains 17 residues. The CDR3 spells CASSSRTSGKSYNEQFF. CDR3 DNA sequence: TGTGCCAGCAGTTCCAGGACTAGCGGGAAATCCTACAATGAGCAGTTCTTC.

This clone was detected a few times. The V gene is TRBV29-1, the J gene TRBJ2-5; D might be TRBD2 (6 bases). CDR3 length equals 16 residues. From germline, CDR1 is SQVTM and CDR2 ANQGSEA. With 6 bases removed from V and 7 bases from J, the gap between germline ends came to 27 bases. The CDR3 reads CSVLMAPGTPRGTQYF. CDR3 DNA: TGCAGCGTCCTGATGGCCCCCGGGACTCCAAGGGGGACCCAGTACTTC. Looking up the rest from reference TRBV29-1 and TRBJ2-5 gives the full variable domain: SAVISQKPSRDICQRGTSLTIQCQVDSQVTMMFWYRQQPGQSLTLIATANQGSEATYESGFVIDKFPISRPNLTFSTLTVSNMSPEDSSIYLCSVLMAPGTPRGTQYFGPGTRLLVL.

The J gene is TRBJ2-2, the V gene TRBV5-1, with D tentatively TRBD1 (6 bases). The CDR3 consists of 16 residues. Trimming shortened V by 2 bases and J by 4 bases, and 15 bases separated the two germline ends. Germline V lookup: CDR1 SGHRS, CDR2 YFSETQ. The CDR3 protein is CASSLQTTGFTGELFF. The CDR3 region has the DNA TGCGCCAGCAGCTTACAAACGACAGGTTTCACCGGGGAGCTGTTTTTT.

The chain recombines TRBV6-5 with TRBJ2-1; no reliable D call. With 6 bases removed from V and 5 bases from J, the gap between germline ends came to 8 bases. The germline gives CDR1 MNHEY, CDR2 SVGAGI. The CDR3 runs 12 residues. The CDR3 DNA is TGTGCCAGCAGGCGGAGAGACAATGAGCAGTTCTTC. Encoded protein: CASRRRDNEQFF.

The chain recombines TRBV11-3 with TRBJ2-3, with a tentative D call TRBD2 (6 bases). The CDR3 runs 15 residues. The germline CDR1 and CDR2 sequences are SGHNT and YENEEA. The ends were cut back, 3 bases at V and 4 bases at J, with 14 bases in the middle. The CDR3 DNA reads as TGTGCCAGCAGCTTTTCGGGAGTTACTGCAGATACGCAGTATTTT. This gives the protein CASSFSGVTADTQYF.

This sequence joins TRBV5-1 and TRBJ1-3; 8 nucleotides align to TRBD1. V shed 4 bases, J shed 1 base, and the junction held 10 bases outside the gene matches. This CDR3 spans 17 amino acids. Germline assignment: CDR1 SGHRS and CDR2 YFSETQ. CDR3 region: CASSPGTGSTSGNTIYF. DNA of the CDR3: TGCGCCAGCAGCCCAGGGACAGGTTCAACTTCTGGAAACACCATATATTTT.

This clone was observed a single time. This rearrangement joins TRBV27 to TRBJ1-3; a possible D gene is TRBD1 (6 bases). Per germline, CDR1 MNHEY and CDR2 SMNVEV (reference sequence). Trimming cost V 5 bases and J 0 bases, with 26 bases left between them. This CDR3 contains 20 residues. CDR3 nucleotide sequence: TGTGCCAGCAGTCCCCGGAGGTGGGGGCACCTCACATCCTCTGGAAACACCATATATTTT. It translates to CASSPRRWGHLTSSGNTIYF.

This clone appeared a few times. The V and J genes are TRBV4-1 and TRBJ1-2, with a tentative D call TRBD1 (5 bases). In germline, CDR1 is MGHRA, CDR2 YSYEKL. The CDR3 totals 15 residues. Trimming took 0 bases from V and 5 from J, leaving 13 bases between them. CDR3: CASSQDRGPSYGYTF. For the CDR3, the DNA is TGCGCCAGCAGCCAAGATAGGGGCCCCTCATATGGCTACACCTTC.

This clone was detected only a few times. The CDR3 loop is CASSEGSQSAQHF. The CDR3, as DNA: TGTGCCAGCAGTGAGGGCAGCCAGTCAGCCCAGCATTTT. The genes are TRBV2 and TRBJ1-5; D call uncertain. V shed 3 bases and J shed 11 bases, with 14 bases lying between them. The length of the CDR3 is 13 residues. Germline V gene lookup returns CDR1 SNHLY and CDR2 FYNNEI.

This chain connects TRBV21-1 to TRBJ2-3; TRBD2, the table's D call, was not compared with the DNA. TRBV21-1 is classified as a pseudogene. This CDR3 has 15 amino acids. In DNA, the CDR3 is TGTGCCAGCAGCAAAGCGGTCCTTGCGGGAGATACGCAGTATTTT. It is translated as CASSKAVLAGDTQYF.

This rearrangement joins TRBV29-1 to TRBJ2-1, with a possible D match to TRBD1 (5 bases). Germline lookup yields CDR1 SQVTM and CDR2 ANQGSEA. The CDR3 covers 10 residues. V dropped 4 bases and J dropped 14 bases, with 12 bases sitting between them. CDR3 residues: CSVGQGVEFF. The CDR3 region has the DNA TGCAGCGTTGGTCAGGGTGTTGAGTTCTTC.

The chain joins TRBV12-3 or TRBV12-4 to TRBJ1-5, with D possibly TRBD1 on 5 matching bases. The CDR3 length is 13 residues. V dropped 3 bases and J dropped 8 bases, with 11 bases sitting between them. The CDR3 DNA reads TGTGCCAGCAGTTTGGATGGGGGGAAGCCCCAGCATTTT. It encodes CASSLDGGKPQHF.

In this sample, this clone turned up once. This chain joins TRBV12-3 or TRBV12-4 and TRBJ1-1; possibly TRBD1 for D (6 bases). Between the trimmed V and J ends, which lost 5 bases and 4 bases, there was a span of 11 bases. The CDR3 is 13 amino acids. The CDR3 DNA reads TGTGCCAGCAGTCCACAGGGTTTCACTGAAGCTTTCTTT. Its protein is CASSPQGFTEAFF.

The chain couples TRBV7-2 to TRBJ2-7, with D uncertain. In germline, CDR1 is SGHTA, CDR2 FQGNSA. With 3 bases removed from V and 0 bases from J, the gap between germline ends came to 12 bases. The CDR3 is 15 amino acids. CDR3 residues: CASSLSARSSYEQYF. Here the CDR3 DNA reads TGTGCCAGCAGCTTGTCGGCTAGAAGCTCCTACGAGCAGTACTTC. The full variable domain, with the rest looked up from reference TRBV7-2 and TRBJ2-7, is GAGVSQSPSNKVTEKGKDVELRCDPISGHTALYWYRQSLGQGLEFLIYFQGNSAPDKSGLPSDRFSAERTGGSVSTLTIQRTQQEDSAVYLCASSLSARSSYEQYFGPGTRLTVT.

The chain uses TRBV13 and TRBJ1-1; D not certain. Germline V gene data show CDR1 as PRHDT and CDR2 as FYEKMQ (reference sequence). V lost 3 bases, J lost 7 bases, and 9 bases lay in between. The CDR3 covers 12 residues. The CDR3: CASSLGAREAFF. CDR3 DNA: TGTGCCAGCAGCTTGGGCGCCCGTGAAGCTTTCTTT.

The rearrangement joins TRBV10-3 to TRBJ2-3, with TRBD2 as a possible D gene (5 bases). Germline CDR1 reads ENHRY; CDR2 reads SYGVKD. This CDR3 contains 15 residues. Trimming pared 4 bases from V and 0 bases from J, leaving 11 bases between. In DNA, the CDR3 is TGTGCCATCAGTGTACGAGCGGACAGCACAGATACGCAGTATTTT. It specifies CAISVRADSTDTQYF.

V usage is TRBV4-1 and J usage is TRBJ2-1; 10 bases match TRBD2. The germline V gene encodes CDR1 MGHRA and CDR2 YSYEKL. Trimming cost V 1 base and J 9 bases; bases outside gene matches: 6. The CDR3 runs 15 residues. CDR3 residues: CASSQAPGTSVEQFF. The DNA for the CDR3 is TGCGCCAGCAGCCAAGCACCTGGGACTAGCGTTGAGCAGTTCTTC.

Notes on this clone: The sample has other DNA sequences that encode this CDR3 too. The rearrangement joins TRBV19 to TRBJ1-1; tentatively, D is TRBD1 (6 bases). V lost 2 bases to trimming and J lost 1 base, with 8 bases between them. The CDR3 has 14 amino acids. Per the germline V gene, CDR1 is LNHDA and CDR2 is SQIVND (reference sequence). Written as DNA, the CDR3 is TGTGCCAGTAGTATACAGGGGAGGAACACTGAAGCTTTCTTT. Its protein is CASSIQGRNTEAFF. Combining the CDR3 with reference TRBV19 and TRBJ1-1 gives the whole variable domain DGGITQSPKYLFRKEGQNVTLSCEQNLNHDAMYWYRQDPGQGLRLIYYSQIVNDFQKGDIAEGYSVSREKKESFPLTVTSAQKNPTAFYLCASSIQGRNTEAFFGQGTRLTVV.

The chain couples TRBV5-1 to TRBJ2-3; TRBD1 matches 9 bases. The J segment lost 3 bases and the V segment lost 9 bases, leaving 8 bases of the junction unmatched. CDR3 length: 14 residues. Germline lookup yields CDR1 SGHRS and CDR2 YFSETQ. CDR3 sequence: CATAQGARTDTQYF. The CDR3 nucleotides read TGCGCCACCGCACAGGGGGCTAGGACAGATACGCAGTATTTT. The whole variable domain, filled in from reference TRBV5-1 and TRBJ2-3, reads KAGVTQTPRYLIKTRGQQVTLSCSPISGHRSVSWYQQTPGQGLQFLFEYFSETQRNKGNFPGRFSGRQFSNSRSEMNVSTLELGDSALYLCATAQGARTDTQYFGPGTRLTVL.